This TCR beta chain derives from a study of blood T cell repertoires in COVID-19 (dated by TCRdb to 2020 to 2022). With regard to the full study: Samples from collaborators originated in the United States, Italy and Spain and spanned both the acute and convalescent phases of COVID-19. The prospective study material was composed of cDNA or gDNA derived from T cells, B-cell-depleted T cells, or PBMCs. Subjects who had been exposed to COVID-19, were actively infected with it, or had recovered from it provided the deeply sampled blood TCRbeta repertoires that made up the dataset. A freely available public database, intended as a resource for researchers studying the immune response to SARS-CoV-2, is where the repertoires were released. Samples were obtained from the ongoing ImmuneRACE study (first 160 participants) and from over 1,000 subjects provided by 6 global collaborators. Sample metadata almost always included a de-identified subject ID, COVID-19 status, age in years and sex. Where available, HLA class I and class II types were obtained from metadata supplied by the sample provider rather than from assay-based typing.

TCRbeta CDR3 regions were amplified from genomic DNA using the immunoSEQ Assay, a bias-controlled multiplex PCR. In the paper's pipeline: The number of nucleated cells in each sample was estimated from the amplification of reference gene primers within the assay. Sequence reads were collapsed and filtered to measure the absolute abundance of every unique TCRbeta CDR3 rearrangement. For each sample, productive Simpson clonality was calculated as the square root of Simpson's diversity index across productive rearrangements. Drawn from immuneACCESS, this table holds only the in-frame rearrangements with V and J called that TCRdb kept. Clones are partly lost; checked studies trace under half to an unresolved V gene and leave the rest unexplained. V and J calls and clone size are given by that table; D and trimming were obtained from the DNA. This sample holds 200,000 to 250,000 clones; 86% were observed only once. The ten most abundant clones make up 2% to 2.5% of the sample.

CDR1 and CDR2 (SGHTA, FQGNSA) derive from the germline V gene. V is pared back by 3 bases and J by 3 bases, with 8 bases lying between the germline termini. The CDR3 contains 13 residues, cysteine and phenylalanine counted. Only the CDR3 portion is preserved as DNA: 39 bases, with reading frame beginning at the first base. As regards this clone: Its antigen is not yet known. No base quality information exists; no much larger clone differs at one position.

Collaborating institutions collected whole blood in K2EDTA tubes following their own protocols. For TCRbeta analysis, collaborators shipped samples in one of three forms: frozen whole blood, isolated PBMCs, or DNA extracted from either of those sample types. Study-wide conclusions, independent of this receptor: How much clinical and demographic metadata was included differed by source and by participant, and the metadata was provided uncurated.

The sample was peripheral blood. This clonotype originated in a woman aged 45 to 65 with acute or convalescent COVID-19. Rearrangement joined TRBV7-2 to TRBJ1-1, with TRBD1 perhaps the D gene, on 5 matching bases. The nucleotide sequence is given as TGTGCCAGCAGCTTCGACAGCTACACTGAAGCTTTCTTT. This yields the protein CASSFDSYTEAFF.